This entry describes one T cell receptor (beta chain). Its cognate antigen is unknown. This table comes from immunoSEQ multiplex PCR, and its TCRdb copy is limited to in-frame clones, with some not included. Of 90,000 to 120,000 clones detected, approximately 84% appear once; the ten largest clones hold around 0.9%. This CDR3 contains 14 residues. After removal of 6 bases from V and 8 bases from J, the junction contained 9 bases not matched to a gene. The germline CDR1 and CDR2 sequences are MDHEN and SYDVKM. These data are taken from a study of graft-versus-host responses after intestinal transplantation. Notes on the study in general: GvH clone levels peaked in circulation, and this peak was associated with early post-transplant HvG declines.

This chain joins TRBV28 and TRBJ1-4; TRBD1 agrees at 7 bases. The sequence was collected from a human donor who received an intestinal transplant. Here the sequenced sample was unstimulated CD4+ T cells sorted from spleen or lymph node cells, taken before intestinal transplant. The CDR3 DNA is TGTGCCAGCAGCTGGGGCAGGGGGAACGAAAAACTGTTTTTT. This sequence encodes CASSWGRGNEKLFF.